This T cell receptor beta chain was sequenced for a study of T cells in Graves' hyperthyroidism and ophthalmopathy. Uncontrolled infections, other autoimmune diseases, pregnancy or lactation led to exclusion of patients. Clinical symptoms, serum thyroxine, TRAb, thyroid ultrasound and orbital computed tomography established diagnosis. RNA transcripts yielded amplified TCR beta CDR3 regions. An initial round of RT-PCR targeting the TCR CDR3 relied on the HTBI primer set. One entry per CDR3 protein, called by TCRdb with MiXCR from the multiplex PCR reads. The table records 550,000 to 700,000 distinct CDR3 sequences, more than 45% of them present only once. This clonotype was detected once. Its specificity is not known. Findings and limits, study-wide: Model predictions of ophthalmopathy came a median approximately seven months before onset.

CDR3 size: 9 residues. The V and J ends lost 6 bases and 11 bases respectively, with 10 bases between them. The germline V gene encodes CDR1 DFQATT and CDR2 SNEGSKA (reference sequence). The receptor was isolated from an adult woman with Graves' disease, either hyperthyroidism or ophthalmopathy (not recorded which). The rearrangement joins TRBV20-1 to TRBJ1-1; D is unclear. Sequencing was performed on peripheral blood or thyroid tissue (not recorded which). The CDR3 loop reads CSAANVAFF. The CDR3 coding sequence is TGCAGTGCGGCTAACGTCGCTTTCTTT.